This TCR beta chain was identified during a study of cytomegalovirus exposure and HLA in healthy donors. The PCR was carried out with 60 Vbeta primers and 13 Jbeta primers. The method was immunoSEQ multiplex PCR; TCRdb's version includes in-frame clones alone and lacks a portion of them. The repertoire holds about 160,000 clones, with roughly 77% as singletons. The V gene's germline CDR1 is GTSNPN and CDR2 SVGIG (reference sequence). With 3 bases clipped from V and 5 bases from J, the junction kept 9 bases outside the gene matches. The CDR3 has 14 amino acids. Sequenced sample: PBMCs. The chain links TRBV30 to TRBJ2-5; 7 nucleotides align to TRBD1. This receptor was identified in a man under 40 in good health and CMV-seropositive. Written as DNA, the CDR3 is TGTGCCTGGAGCCCCGGAACAGGGGTTGAGACCCAGTACTTC. It translates to CAWSPGTGVETQYF.